The clone carrying this T cell receptor (beta chain) has more than one count but fewer than ten. These data come from a study of blood T cell repertoires in COVID-19. The wider study: Sample material is recorded as cDNA or gDNA derived from T cells, B-cell-depleted T cells, or PBMCs.

Data came from immunoSEQ multiplex PCR; TCRdb stores just in-frame clones and leaves some out. The data contain about 310,000 clones, around 86% of them singletons. The sequencing input was peripheral blood. The TCR sequence derives from a man aged 45-65 years with active or convalescent COVID-19.

The CDR3 DNA is TGCGCCAGCAGCCAGCGACCGGGACAAAACTATGGCTACACCTTC. Its translation: CASSQRPGQNYGYTF. V usage is TRBV4-3 and J usage is TRBJ1-2; D is possibly TRBD1 (6 bases). The CDR3 loop spans 15 amino acids. Germline lookup yields CDR1 LGHNA and CDR2 YSLEER. Between the trimmed V and J ends, which lost 3 bases and 2 bases, there was a span of 13 bases.